These T cell receptor beta chains were read from a single sample in a study of cytomegalovirus exposure and HLA in healthy donors. Some clones are missing from TCRdb's copy, which holds only in-frame ones; the method was immunoSEQ multiplex PCR. The data show about 95,000 clones, with 70% to 85% seen just once and under 10% held by the top ten. Material: PBMCs. Receptors were obtained from a man aged 55-75 years in good health and CMV-seronegative. The CDR3 runs from the conserved cysteine through the conserved F or W. A D gene is named only where the DNA matches it firmly. Expanded clones are given a class, and other clones once, few, many or no size at all.

d_gene	len	abundance	v_gene	j_gene	CDR3nt	CDR3aa
NA	15	NA	TRBV18	TRBJ2-2	TGTGCCAGCTCACCCGGGACAACTAACACCGGGGAGCTGTTTTTT	CASSPGTTNTGELFF
NA	14	NA	TRBV4-1	TRBJ1-5	TGCGCCAGCAGCCCGGCCGGGGGGAATCAGCCCCAGCATTTT	CASSPAGGNQPQHF
TRBD1	16	NA	TRBV27	TRBJ1-2	TGTGCCAGCAGTTTAGACGGGACAGGGGACGACTATGGCTACACCTTC	CASSLDGTGDDYGYTF
TRBD2	16	NA	TRBV5-1	TRBJ2-2	TGCGCCAGCAGCTTCCCTTGGACTAGCAACACCGGGGAGCTGTTTTTT	CASSFPWTSNTGELFF
NA	12	NA	TRBV4-1	TRBJ2-7	TGCGCCAGCAGCCAAAACACCTACGAGCAGTACTTC	CASSQNTYEQYF
NA	13	once	TRBV19	TRBJ1-1	TGTGCCAGTAGACCTACAGGGTACGCTGAAGCTTTCTTT	CASRPTGYAEAFF
TRBD2	17	NA	TRBV5-1	TRBJ2-3	TGCGCCAGCAGCCCGGGACTAGCGGGAGGGCCTGGAGATACGCAGTATTTT	CASSPGLAGGPGDTQYF
TRBD1	16	NA	TRBV27	TRBJ1-2	TGTGCCAGCACCCCTGGAGGGGGCCTCGGCGGGTATGGCTACACCTTC	CASTPGGGLGGYGYTF
TRBD1	13	few	TRBV19	TRBJ2-7	TGTGCCAGTAAAGACAGGGCGTTTGACGAGCAGTACTTC	CASKDRAFDEQYF
NA	15	NA	TRBV7-2	TRBJ2-5	TGTGCCAGCAGCCAGTTATTGGGGGGGGCCGAGACCCAGTACTTC	CASSQLLGGAETQYF
NA	15	NA	TRBV5-6	TRBJ2-1	TGTGCCAGCAATTCCCCCCGGGGGGCGCTTAATGAGCAGTTCTTC	CASNSPRGALNEQFF
NA	14	NA	TRBV27	TRBJ2-5	TGTGCCAGCAGTCAAGGGGGGGGTTGGGAGACCCAGTACTTC	CASSQGGGWETQYF
NA	14	NA	TRBV9	TRBJ1-1	TGTGCCAGCAGCGTAGGCCAGGTGAACACTGAAGCTTTCTTT	CASSVGQVNTEAFF
TRBD1	14	NA	TRBV5-5	TRBJ1-1	TGTGCCAGCAGCCTAAATACAGGGGCCACTGAAGCTTTCTTT	CASSLNTGATEAFF
TRBD1	13	NA	TRBV28	TRBJ2-1	TGTGCCAACAGTCCGGACAGGGTAAATGAGCAGTTCTTC	CANSPDRVNEQFF
NA	14	NA	TRBV7-2	TRBJ2-7	TGTGCCAGCAGCTTGGGCGACAACCCCTACGAGCAGTACTTC	CASSLGDNPYEQYF
NA	12	NA	TRBV2	TRBJ2-5	TGTGCCAGCACCAAAGCCGGTGAGACCCAGTACTTC	CASTKAGETQYF
NA	13	NA	TRBV29-1	TRBJ2-7	TGCAGCGTTGTTAGCTATCCCCTGGGCGAGCAGTACTTC	CSVVSYPLGEQYF
TRBD2	15	NA	TRBV6-5	TRBJ2-3	TGTGCCAGCAGGGGTAGCGGGGGGCAGGGAGATACGCAGTATTTT	CASRGSGGQGDTQYF
NA	13	few	TRBV2	TRBJ2-5	TGTGCCAGCAGCGAAACAGGGCGAGAGACCCAGTACTTC	CASSETGRETQYF
TRBD1	14	NA	TRBV30	TRBJ1-1	TGTGCCTGGAGTACAGGGGGCGGTAACACTGAAGCTTTCTTT	CAWSTGGGNTEAFF
NA	14	NA	TRBV13	TRBJ1-4	TGTGCCAGCAGCCCCAGGGTAACTAATGAAAAACTGTTTTTT	CASSPRVTNEKLFF
NA	14	NA	TRBV7-9	TRBJ1-1	TGTGCCAGCAGCTCACAGGTTTTGGTCACTGAAGCTTTCTTT	CASSSQVLVTEAFF
TRBD1	14	NA	TRBV27	TRBJ2-7	TGTGCCAGCAGGCCGGACAGGGCCACCTACGAGCAGTACTTC	CASRPDRATYEQYF
NA	12	NA	TRBV19	TRBJ1-1	TGTGCCAGTAGTGAAACCCACTACGAAGCTTTCTTT	CASSETHYEAFF
NA	12	few	TRBV6-6	TRBJ1-5	TGTGCCAGCAGCCGCAGGGAACAGCCCCAGCATTTT	CASSRREQPQHF
TRBD1	13	NA	TRBV30	TRBJ1-1	TGTGCCTGGATTGGGACAGAATACACTGAAGCTTTCTTT	CAWIGTEYTEAFF
NA	15	few	TRBV4-3	TRBJ2-7	TGCGCCAGCAGCCAAGACAGGCCGAGCTCCTACGAGCAGTACTTC	CASSQDRPSSYEQYF
NA	14	NA	TRBV4-1	TRBJ1-4	TGCGCCAGCAGCCTTCGGAGGAGGGATGAAAAACTGTTTTTT	CASSLRRRDEKLFF
NA	14	NA	TRBV30	TRBJ1-6	TGTGCCTGGAGTGTAGGCAGGTATAATTCACCCCTCCACTTT	CAWSVGRYNSPLHF
TRBD2	16	few	TRBV5-8	TRBJ2-3	TGTGCCAGCAGCTTGGGACTAGCGGGAACGAGGGATACGCAGTATTTT	CASSLGLAGTRDTQYF
NA	16	NA	TRBV15	TRBJ2-3	TGTGCCACCAGCCTCGAAAGGGGGGGTCCGGCAGATACGCAGTATTTT	CATSLERGGPADTQYF
TRBD2	13	NA	TRBV27	TRBJ2-2	TGTGCCACGGGTAGGGGAGGGACCGGGGAGCTGTTTTTT	CATGRGGTGELFF
NA	14	NA	TRBV19	TRBJ1-5	TGTGCCAGTATGCAGGGGCAAGGCAATCAGCCCCAGCATTTT	CASMQGQGNQPQHF
NA	12	NA	TRBV7-9	TRBJ2-7	TGTGCCAGCAGCCCCGCGGTCCACGAGCAGTACTTC	CASSPAVHEQYF
NA	13	few	TRBV7-9	TRBJ2-7	TGTGCCAGCAGCTTAGCCGGGAACGACGAGCAGTACTTC	CASSLAGNDEQYF
NA	15	NA	TRBV11-2	TRBJ2-1	TGTGCCAGCAGCTTAGTCCGACTGGACGGGGGAGACGTGTTCTTC	CASSLVRLDGGDVFF
TRBD2	19	NA	TRBV2	TRBJ2-5	TGTGCCAGCAGTGAGAGAGGGAGACTAGCGGAGGGAGCTGGAGAGACCCAGTACTTC	CASSERGRLAEGAGETQYF
TRBD1	10	few	TRBV30	TRBJ2-7	TGTGCCTCCGACAGGGTCGAGCAGTACTTC	CASDRVEQYF
NA	13	NA	TRBV5-1	TRBJ2-1	TGCGCCAGCAGTGAGGGAGTAAACAATGAGCAGTTCTTC	CASSEGVNNEQFF
TRBD1	15	NA	TRBV7-9	TRBJ1-2	TGTGCCAGCAGCCTTTCCGGGACAGCCACGTATGGCTACACCTTC	CASSLSGTATYGYTF
NA	14	NA	TRBV28	TRBJ1-1	TGTGCCAGCAGTGCCCCAGGGGCCTATACTGAAGCTTTCTTT	CASSAPGAYTEAFF
NA	16	NA	TRBV29-1	TRBJ2-7	TGCAGCGTTGCTAAGTCTTGGCAGTTGGGGGGCTACGAGCAGTACTTC	CSVAKSWQLGGYEQYF
NA	12	once	TRBV5-6	TRBJ1-5	TGTGCCAGCAGCCTCGGTAATCAGCCCCAGCATTTT	CASSLGNQPQHF
TRBD1	15	NA	TRBV6-5	TRBJ1-5	TGTGCCAGCAGCGGGACAGGCGATAGCAATCAGCCCCAGCATTTT	CASSGTGDSNQPQHF
NA	14	NA	TRBV19	TRBJ2-4	TGTGCCAGCTCCCCCCTTTCAGGCTATGTCATTCAGTACTTC	CASSPLSGYVIQYF
NA	14	NA	TRBV6-5	TRBJ2-6	TGTGCCAGCAGAGTGAGCTCTGGGGCCAACGTCCTGACTTTC	CASRVSSGANVLTF
TRBD2	11	NA	TRBV2	TRBJ2-1	TGTGCCAGCCGCATAGCGGGTCTCGAGTTCTTC	CASRIAGLEFF
TRBD1	15	NA	TRBV7-2	TRBJ2-2	TGTGCCAGCAGCTCGGGACAGTCTTACACCGGGGAGCTGTTTTTT	CASSSGQSYTGELFF
TRBD1	14	NA	TRBV6-6	TRBJ1-2	TGTGCCAGCAGTTACCCTGGACAGGGAGGGGTCTACACCTTC	CASSYPGQGGVYTF
NA	17	NA	TRBV28	TRBJ2-1	TGTGCCAGCAGTGGGGCCCATTACAAGCAGTCTCGCAATGAGCAGTTCTTC	CASSGAHYKQSRNEQFF
NA	14	NA	TRBV7-6	TRBJ1-1	TGTGCCAGCAGCCCCCTCGGTGAGAACACTGAAGCTTTCTTT	CASSPLGENTEAFF
TRBD1	15	NA	TRBV5-6	TRBJ1-2	TGTGCCAGCAGCTTGGCCGGGACAGGGGCCGATGGCTACACCTTC	CASSLAGTGADGYTF
NA	15	NA	TRBV4-3	TRBJ1-1	TGCGCCAGCAGCCAAGAGGTTCGGGGAGGGACTGAAGCTTTCTTT	CASSQEVRGGTEAFF
TRBD2	18	NA	TRBV4-2	TRBJ2-2	TGTGCCAGCAGCCAAGATTACGGTGGCGGGAGATCTACCGGGGAGCTGTTTTTT	CASSQDYGGGRSTGELFF
NA	14	NA	TRBV30	TRBJ2-3	TGTGCCTGGAGCCAGACAGTCACCACAGATACGCAGTATTTT	CAWSQTVTTDTQYF
TRBD2	18	few	TRBV5-1	TRBJ2-3	TGCGCCAGCAGCTTGGGACTAGCGGGGGGCCGGGAGACAGATACGCAGTATTTT	CASSLGLAGGRETDTQYF
NA	14	few	TRBV29-1	TRBJ2-7	TGCAGCGTTGAAGAAACAGCCAGCACCTACGAGCAGTACTTC	CSVEETASTYEQYF
TRBD1	15	once	TRBV18	TRBJ2-7	TGTGCCAGCTCACCACTTGAGACAGGGCTGGGTGAGCAGTACTTC	CASSPLETGLGEQYF